Listed below are T cell receptor beta chains from one sample, sequenced in a study of graft-versus-host responses after intestinal transplantation. Their antigen targets remain unknown. Assay: immunoSEQ multiplex PCR; the TCRdb copy retains only in-frame clones and omits some. The sample has 80,000 to 100,000 clones; approximately 90% are singletons. The material sequenced was unstimulated CD4+ T cells sorted from spleen or lymph node cells, taken before intestinal transplant. These receptors came from a human donor who received an intestinal transplant. Each CDR3 is given with its conserved first and last residue. The order of the fields is V gene, clone size, CDR3 length, D gene, J gene, CDR3 DNA, CDR3 protein. D genes are given only for firm matches. The size field is filled for only some rows; it gives once, few, many or a size class.

V gene: TRBV19
clone size: .
CDR3 length: 17
D gene: .
J gene: TRBJ1-6
CDR3 DNA: TGTGCCAGTAGTCCGCGCCGGGGTGGGGCCTATAATTCACCCCTCCACTTT
CDR3 protein: CASSPRRGGAYNSPLHF

V gene: TRBV19
clone size: .
CDR3 length: 15
D gene: TRBD2
J gene: TRBJ2-2
CDR3 DNA: TGTGCCAGTAGTATAGCGGGAGGGAACACCGGGGAGCTGTTTTTT
CDR3 protein: CASSIAGGNTGELFF

V gene: TRBV30
clone size: .
CDR3 length: 15
D gene: TRBD1
J gene: TRBJ2-3
CDR3 DNA: TGTGCCTGGAGCACGACAGGGTGGGACACAGATACGCAGTATTTT
CDR3 protein: CAWSTTGWDTDTQYF

V gene: TRBV5-1
clone size: once
CDR3 length: 15
D gene: .
J gene: TRBJ1-6
CDR3 DNA: TGCGCCAGCAGCTCGGGACACAGGGACAATTCACCCCTCCACTTT
CDR3 protein: CASSSGHRDNSPLHF

V gene: TRBV4-2
clone size: once
CDR3 length: 19
D gene: TRBD1
J gene: TRBJ1-5
CDR3 DNA: TGTGCCAGCAGCCAAAACACCGGGACAGGGGGCCTTAGCAATCAGCCCCAGCATTTT
CDR3 protein: CASSQNTGTGGLSNQPQHF

V gene: TRBV29-1
clone size: .
CDR3 length: 13
D gene: TRBD1
J gene: TRBJ1-4
CDR3 DNA: TGCAGCGTTGACAGGGGGCGGGGTGAAAAACTGTTTTTT
CDR3 protein: CSVDRGRGEKLFF

V gene: TRBV18
clone size: .
CDR3 length: 13
D gene: .
J gene: TRBJ1-2
CDR3 DNA: TGTGCCAGCTCACCACGGACAGACTATGGCTACACCTTC
CDR3 protein: CASSPRTDYGYTF

V gene: TRBV2
clone size: .
CDR3 length: 14
D gene: TRBD1
J gene: TRBJ2-7
CDR3 DNA: TGTGCCAGCATATGGGACAGGGCCTCCTACGAGCAGTACTTC
CDR3 protein: CASIWDRASYEQYF

V gene: TRBV6-1
clone size: .
CDR3 length: 13
D gene: TRBD1
J gene: TRBJ2-7
CDR3 DNA: TGTGCCAGCAGTGCGGACAGGGGCCACGAGCAGTACTTC
CDR3 protein: CASSADRGHEQYF

V gene: TRBV5-1
clone size: .
CDR3 length: 14
D gene: TRBD2
J gene: TRBJ2-1
CDR3 DNA: TGCGCCAGCAGCTTTACAGCGGGAGGACACGAGCAGTTCTTC
CDR3 protein: CASSFTAGGHEQFF

V gene: TRBV5-1
clone size: .
CDR3 length: 17
D gene: TRBD2
J gene: TRBJ2-3
CDR3 DNA: TGCGCCAGCAGCGTCCTAACTAGCGGGAGTTTCACAGATACGCAGTATTTT
CDR3 protein: CASSVLTSGSFTDTQYF

V gene: TRBV19
clone size: .
CDR3 length: 17
D gene: .
J gene: TRBJ2-1
CDR3 DNA: TGTGCCAGTAGTATAGACCCCCCACAGAAGCTCTACAATGAGCAGTTCTTC
CDR3 protein: CASSIDPPQKLYNEQFF

V gene: TRBV6-1
clone size: .
CDR3 length: 15
D gene: .
J gene: TRBJ2-2
CDR3 DNA: TGTGCCAGCAGTGAAATTGGACAGAGCACCGGGGAGCTGTTTTTT
CDR3 protein: CASSEIGQSTGELFF

V gene: TRBV27
clone size: .
CDR3 length: 15
D gene: TRBD1
J gene: TRBJ2-7
CDR3 DNA: TGTGCCAGCAGAGAACCCGGGACAGGGAGATACGAGCAGTACTTC
CDR3 protein: CASREPGTGRYEQYF

V gene: TRBV19
clone size: .
CDR3 length: 15
D gene: .
J gene: TRBJ1-5
CDR3 DNA: TGTGCCAGTAGTATCGGGACATATAGCAATCAGCCCCAGCATTTT
CDR3 protein: CASSIGTYSNQPQHF

V gene: TRBV9
clone size: .
CDR3 length: 14
D gene: .
J gene: TRBJ2-5
CDR3 DNA: TGTGCCAGCAGCGTAGCTCAGGGTGGTGGGACCCAGTACTTC
CDR3 protein: CASSVAQGGGTQYF

V gene: TRBV7-9
clone size: .
CDR3 length: 16
D gene: TRBD1
J gene: TRBJ2-7
CDR3 DNA: TGTGCCAGCAGCTTAGGGGGACAGGGAAGGTCCTACGAGCAGTACTTC
CDR3 protein: CASSLGGQGRSYEQYF

V gene: TRBV9
clone size: .
CDR3 length: 15
D gene: .
J gene: TRBJ2-1
CDR3 DNA: TGTGCCAGCAGGTCGACAACCTCCTCCTACAATGAGCAGTTCTTC
CDR3 protein: CASRSTTSSYNEQFF

V gene: TRBV30
clone size: once
CDR3 length: 15
D gene: .
J gene: TRBJ2-1
CDR3 DNA: TGTGCCGGAGCCGGGGGAGGATCGCGGGCCTATGAGCAGTTCTTC
CDR3 protein: CAGAGGGSRAYEQFF

V gene: TRBV11-2
clone size: .
CDR3 length: 16
D gene: TRBD1
J gene: TRBJ1-1
CDR3 DNA: TGTGCCAGCAGCTTAACAGGGGGCGCATCGAACACTGAAGCTTTCTTT
CDR3 protein: CASSLTGGASNTEAFF

V gene: TRBV6-5
clone size: few
CDR3 length: 15
D gene: TRBD1
J gene: TRBJ1-4
CDR3 DNA: TGTGCCAGCAGTTACCAGACAGGGCTTAATGAAAAACTGTTTTTT
CDR3 protein: CASSYQTGLNEKLFF

V gene: TRBV9
clone size: .
CDR3 length: 13
D gene: .
J gene: TRBJ1-1
CDR3 DNA: TGTGCCAGCAGCCTACAGGTAAACACTGAAGCTTTCTTT
CDR3 protein: CASSLQVNTEAFF

V gene: TRBV10-2
clone size: .
CDR3 length: 17
D gene: TRBD2
J gene: TRBJ2-7
CDR3 DNA: TGCGCCAGCAGTTCGCTACAAGGGGAGGGATATGTGAACGAGCAGTACTTC
CDR3 protein: CASSSLQGEGYVNEQYF

V gene: TRBV28
clone size: .
CDR3 length: 18
D gene: TRBD1
J gene: TRBJ1-2
CDR3 DNA: TGTGCCAGCACCGGACCGGGACAGGGGCCCCAGTTGGCCTATGGCTACACCTTC
CDR3 protein: CASTGPGQGPQLAYGYTF

V gene: TRBV6-6
clone size: .
CDR3 length: 12
D gene: .
J gene: TRBJ1-2
CDR3 DNA: TGTGCCAGCAGTACTGAAAACTATGGCTACACCTTC
CDR3 protein: CASSTENYGYTF

V gene: TRBV5-1
clone size: .
CDR3 length: 14
D gene: .
J gene: TRBJ2-2
CDR3 DNA: TGCGCCAGCAGCACAGGGTTGAACACCGGGGAGCTGTTTTTT
CDR3 protein: CASSTGLNTGELFF

V gene: TRBV9
clone size: .
CDR3 length: 14
D gene: .
J gene: TRBJ1-1
CDR3 DNA: TGTGCCAGCAGCGTAGCCCCCATGAACACTGAAGCTTTCTTT
CDR3 protein: CASSVAPMNTEAFF

V gene: TRBV23-1
clone size: .
CDR3 length: 17
D gene: .
J gene: TRBJ2-7
CDR3 DNA: TGCGCCAGCAGTCAATCGAAGCTGGCAGGGCTCTCCTACGAGCAGTACTTC
CDR3 protein: CASSQSKLAGLSYEQYF

V gene: TRBV6-4
clone size: .
CDR3 length: 14
D gene: TRBD2
J gene: TRBJ2-3
CDR3 DNA: TGTGCCAGCAGCATAGCGGGAGGCACAGATACGCAGTATTTT
CDR3 protein: CASSIAGGTDTQYF

V gene: TRBV6-5
clone size: .
CDR3 length: 12
D gene: .
J gene: TRBJ2-1
CDR3 DNA: TGTGGGGCTCGCGGGGCCTACAATGAGCAGTTCTTC
CDR3 protein: CGARGAYNEQFF

V gene: TRBV10-3
clone size: .
CDR3 length: 15
D gene: TRBD2
J gene: TRBJ2-7
CDR3 DNA: TGTGCCATCAGTGAGTCTATAGCGGGAGATAGCGAGCAGTACTTC
CDR3 protein: CAISESIAGDSEQYF

V gene: TRBV7-8
clone size: .
CDR3 length: 16
D gene: TRBD2
J gene: TRBJ2-5
CDR3 DNA: TGTGCCAGCAGCTTAAGAGGCGCGGGGGTTGGGGAGACCCAGTACTTC
CDR3 protein: CASSLRGAGVGETQYF

V gene: TRBV5-1
clone size: .
CDR3 length: 15
D gene: TRBD2
J gene: TRBJ2-5
CDR3 DNA: TGCGCCAGCAGCTTTAGTGCGGGAGGGGGGGAGACCCAGTACTTC
CDR3 protein: CASSFSAGGGETQYF

V gene: TRBV18
clone size: .
CDR3 length: 14
D gene: TRBD1
J gene: TRBJ1-5
CDR3 DNA: TGTGCCAGCTCACGCGACAGGGGCGATCAGCCCCAGCATTTT
CDR3 protein: CASSRDRGDQPQHF

V gene: TRBV9
clone size: .
CDR3 length: 16
D gene: TRBD2
J gene: TRBJ2-5
CDR3 DNA: TGTGCCAGCAGCGTATCGCTAGCGGGGGGCGGAGAGACCCAGTACTTC
CDR3 protein: CASSVSLAGGGETQYF

V gene: TRBV28
clone size: .
CDR3 length: 15
D gene: .
J gene: TRBJ2-1
CDR3 DNA: TGTGCCAGCACCCCCAGCTCCGCGGGGTACAATGAGCAGTTCTTC
CDR3 protein: CASTPSSAGYNEQFF

V gene: TRBV6-5
clone size: .
CDR3 length: 12
D gene: .
J gene: TRBJ1-2
CDR3 DNA: TGTGCCAGCAGTTACTCGAGCAGGGGCTACACCTTC
CDR3 protein: CASSYSSRGYTF

V gene: TRBV6-1
clone size: .
CDR3 length: 14
D gene: TRBD1
J gene: TRBJ2-7
CDR3 DNA: TGTGCCAGCAGTGAGCCGGGACAGGGCTACGAGCAGTACTTC
CDR3 protein: CASSEPGQGYEQYF

V gene: TRBV27
clone size: .
CDR3 length: 14
D gene: .
J gene: TRBJ1-6
CDR3 DNA: TGTGCCAGCAGTGGGCGATCGGATAATTCACCCCTCCACTTT
CDR3 protein: CASSGRSDNSPLHF

V gene: TRBV2
clone size: .
CDR3 length: 13
D gene: .
J gene: TRBJ1-2
CDR3 DNA: TGTGCCAGCAGCCCCGGAGGCAGCTATGGCTACACCTTC
CDR3 protein: CASSPGGSYGYTF

V gene: TRBV7-8
clone size: .
CDR3 length: 14
D gene: TRBD1
J gene: TRBJ1-4
CDR3 DNA: TGTGCCAGCAGCAGGACAGGGAACAATGAAAAACTGTTTTTT
CDR3 protein: CASSRTGNNEKLFF

V gene: TRBV2
clone size: .
CDR3 length: 14
D gene: .
J gene: TRBJ2-7
CDR3 DNA: TGTGCCAGCAGTGTGATAGTGGGGGCTGGCGAGCAGTACTTC
CDR3 protein: CASSVIVGAGEQYF

V gene: TRBV5-1
clone size: once
CDR3 length: 14
D gene: TRBD1
J gene: TRBJ1-2
CDR3 DNA: TGCGCCAGCAGCTTGGACAGGGGTGGATATGGCTACACCTTC
CDR3 protein: CASSLDRGGYGYTF

V gene: TRBV25-1
clone size: once
CDR3 length: 14
D gene: TRBD1
J gene: TRBJ1-1
CDR3 DNA: TGTGCCAGCAGGGGGGGACAGGGAGGTTTGAGTGCTTTCTTT
CDR3 protein: CASRGGQGGLSAFF

V gene: TRBV9
clone size: .
CDR3 length: 17
D gene: TRBD1
J gene: TRBJ2-3
CDR3 DNA: TGTGCCAGCAGCGTATCTTTGACAGGGGAGGTCGCAGATACGCAGTATTTT
CDR3 protein: CASSVSLTGEVADTQYF

V gene: TRBV5-1
clone size: .
CDR3 length: 17
D gene: TRBD2
J gene: TRBJ2-1
CDR3 DNA: TGCGCCAGCCAAATCCAACCGACTAGCGGGAGTATGAATGAGCAGTTCTTC
CDR3 protein: CASQIQPTSGSMNEQFF

V gene: TRBV5-4
clone size: .
CDR3 length: 15
D gene: .
J gene: TRBJ1-2
CDR3 DNA: TGTGCCAGCAGCTTGGGGCAGGGTCATAACTATGGCTACACCTTC
CDR3 protein: CASSLGQGHNYGYTF

V gene: TRBV29-1
clone size: .
CDR3 length: 14
D gene: .
J gene: TRBJ2-3
CDR3 DNA: TGCAGCGTTAGATCGGGTGCGTTCACAGATACGCAGTATTTT
CDR3 protein: CSVRSGAFTDTQYF